These T cell receptor beta chains were read from a single sample in a study of beta chain features in type 1 diabetes. Generated by immunoSEQ multiplex PCR, the TCRdb table keeps only in-frame clones and is missing some. Counted here are fewer than 200,000 clones, 13% occurring once; the ten biggest clones make up 0.6% to 0.8%. The sequenced sample consisted of central memory CD4+ T cells from blood. The receptors derive from a woman under 30 in good health. CDR3s include the opening cysteine and the closing phenylalanine or tryptophan. D genes are given only for firm matches. Size tells how often a clone was seen (once, few, many) or the class of an expanded clone, and some rows leave it out.

v_gene: TRBV14
d_gene: TRBD1
abundance: few
j_gene: TRBJ1-1
CDR3nt: TGTGCCAGCAGCCCTCGACAGGGCAACACTGAAGCTTTCTTT
CDR3aa: CASSPRQGNTEAFF

v_gene: TRBV7-8
d_gene: TRBD1
abundance: once
j_gene: TRBJ2-6
CDR3nt: TGTGCCAGCAGCTTAAGAGTGCCGGGACAGGGGAGCTCTGGGGCCAACGTCCTGACTTTC
CDR3aa: CASSLRVPGQGSSGANVLTF

v_gene: TRBV7-7
d_gene: -
abundance: few
j_gene: TRBJ2-7
CDR3nt: TGTGCTAGCAGCCCAACTTCCGGGAGTAGCGACGAGCAGTACTTC
CDR3aa: CASSPTSGSSDEQYF

v_gene: TRBV30
d_gene: TRBD1
abundance: few
j_gene: TRBJ2-1
CDR3nt: TGTGCCTGGAGTGGGACCGGGACAGGGTTCTTC
CDR3aa: CAWSGTGTGFF

v_gene: TRBV7-2
d_gene: TRBD1
abundance: -
j_gene: TRBJ2-7
CDR3nt: TGTGCCAGCAGCTCACCCGGGACAGCCTCCTACGAGCAGTACTTC
CDR3aa: CASSSPGTASYEQYF

v_gene: TRBV6-1
d_gene: -
abundance: few
j_gene: TRBJ1-1
CDR3nt: TGTGCCAGCAGCACGGGGGGTTGGAGGAACACTGAAGCTTTCTTT
CDR3aa: CASSTGGWRNTEAFF

v_gene: TRBV29-1
d_gene: TRBD2
abundance: few
j_gene: TRBJ2-5
CDR3nt: TGCAGCGTTGTAACGGGAGGAATGGCCCAGTACTTC
CDR3aa: CSVVTGGMAQYF

v_gene: TRBV11-2
d_gene: TRBD2
abundance: few
j_gene: TRBJ2-5
CDR3nt: TGTGCCAGCAGCCCGAACCTACTAGCGGGAGCCGGGACGGAGACCCAGTACTTC
CDR3aa: CASSPNLLAGAGTETQYF

v_gene: TRBV28
d_gene: -
abundance: -
j_gene: TRBJ2-7
CDR3nt: TGTGCCAGCAGTCTTCTTAGACAGGCCTACGAGCAGTACTTC
CDR3aa: CASSLLRQAYEQYF

v_gene: TRBV2
d_gene: -
abundance: -
j_gene: TRBJ1-1
CDR3nt: TGTGCCAGCAAGGACACCTCCATGAACACTGAAGCTTTCTTT
CDR3aa: CASKDTSMNTEAFF

v_gene: TRBV7-9
d_gene: -
abundance: -
j_gene: TRBJ2-7
CDR3nt: TGTGCCAGCAGCTTAGATCTGGGGCCCTACGAGCAGTACTTC
CDR3aa: CASSLDLGPYEQYF

v_gene: TRBV19
d_gene: TRBD1
abundance: few
j_gene: TRBJ2-7
CDR3nt: TGTGCCAGTAGTTCGGGCTACAGGGGAAGCTCCTACGAGCAGTACTTC
CDR3aa: CASSSGYRGSSYEQYF

v_gene: TRBV5-6
d_gene: TRBD1
abundance: -
j_gene: TRBJ2-3
CDR3nt: TGTGCCAGCAGCTTGGATAATAGTTTACAGGGGACCCTCACAGATACGCAGTATTTT
CDR3aa: CASSLDNSLQGTLTDTQYF

v_gene: TRBV27
d_gene: -
abundance: -
j_gene: TRBJ2-3
CDR3nt: TGTGCCAGCAGTTTTCAGAGGGACACAGATACGCAGTATTTT
CDR3aa: CASSFQRDTDTQYF

v_gene: TRBV7-9
d_gene: -
abundance: -
j_gene: TRBJ2-7
CDR3nt: TGTGCCAGCAGCTTAGGATCAGGGAGGTCCTACGAGCAGTACTTC
CDR3aa: CASSLGSGRSYEQYF

v_gene: TRBV5-1
d_gene: TRBD1
abundance: few
j_gene: TRBJ2-7
CDR3nt: TGCGCCAGCAGTTCCGGGACAGGGCCCTACGAGCAGTACTTC
CDR3aa: CASSSGTGPYEQYF

v_gene: TRBV28
d_gene: -
abundance: few
j_gene: TRBJ1-3
CDR3nt: TGTGCCAGCAGTGAGCCCGGGACTGGAAACACCATATATTTT
CDR3aa: CASSEPGTGNTIYF

v_gene: TRBV9
d_gene: -
abundance: few
j_gene: TRBJ2-7
CDR3nt: TGTGCCAGCAGCGTAGAGGCCAGCGGCGAGCAGTACTTC
CDR3aa: CASSVEASGEQYF

v_gene: TRBV2
d_gene: -
abundance: -
j_gene: TRBJ1-3
CDR3nt: TGTGCCAGCAGAGTTCAGGGAATTGGAAACACCATATATTTT
CDR3aa: CASRVQGIGNTIYF

v_gene: TRBV15
d_gene: TRBD2
abundance: few
j_gene: TRBJ2-5
CDR3nt: TGTGCCACCAGCGGATCTAGCGGGAGTCAGGGAGAGACCCAGTACTTC
CDR3aa: CATSGSSGSQGETQYF

v_gene: TRBV25-1
d_gene: -
abundance: -
j_gene: TRBJ2-3
CDR3nt: TGTGCCAGCAGTGAATATAAGCGCACAGATACGCAGTATTTT
CDR3aa: CASSEYKRTDTQYF

v_gene: TRBV7-2
d_gene: -
abundance: -
j_gene: TRBJ2-7
CDR3nt: TGTGCCAGCAGCTCCTACCTCGGGGATGCGTACTTC
CDR3aa: CASSSYLGDAYF

v_gene: TRBV27
d_gene: -
abundance: few
j_gene: TRBJ2-7
CDR3nt: TGTGCCAGCAGTTTATACGGCAGGGCCCCTAATTGGGAGCAGTACTTC
CDR3aa: CASSLYGRAPNWEQYF

v_gene: TRBV7-2
d_gene: -
abundance: few
j_gene: TRBJ2-1
CDR3nt: TGTGCCAGCAGGCGAGCGGGGACACGAGGATACAATGAGCAGTTCTTC
CDR3aa: CASRRAGTRGYNEQFF

v_gene: TRBV2
d_gene: TRBD1
abundance: few
j_gene: TRBJ2-1
CDR3nt: TGTGCCAGCAGTGAAGGACAGGGGGCTTATGAGCAGTTCTTC
CDR3aa: CASSEGQGAYEQFF

v_gene: TRBV6-1
d_gene: TRBD2
abundance: few
j_gene: TRBJ2-5
CDR3nt: TGTGCCAGCAAGGCTAGCGGGGGCCAAGAGACCCAGTACTTC
CDR3aa: CASKASGGQETQYF

v_gene: TRBV29-1
d_gene: TRBD2
abundance: many
j_gene: TRBJ2-1
CDR3nt: TGCAGCGTTGAAGGGGGGACTAGCGGATACAATGAGCAGTTCTTC
CDR3aa: CSVEGGTSGYNEQFF

v_gene: TRBV5-1
d_gene: TRBD1
abundance: -
j_gene: TRBJ2-5
CDR3nt: TGCGCCAGCAGAGCCCGGGACAGGGCTGAGACCCAGTACTTC
CDR3aa: CASRARDRAETQYF

v_gene: TRBV5-4
d_gene: TRBD1
abundance: -
j_gene: TRBJ2-7
CDR3nt: TGTGCCAGCAGCTCGATCGGACAGGGAGATTCCTACGAGCAGTACTTC
CDR3aa: CASSSIGQGDSYEQYF

v_gene: TRBV11-2
d_gene: -
abundance: few
j_gene: TRBJ1-2
CDR3nt: TGTGCCAGCAGCTTACCCCCCAGGGGCGCATTCTCTGGCTACACCTTC
CDR3aa: CASSLPPRGAFSGYTF

v_gene: TRBV6-6
d_gene: -
abundance: -
j_gene: TRBJ2-7
CDR3nt: TGTGCCAGCAGTTACGATAGCTACGAGCAGTACTTC
CDR3aa: CASSYDSYEQYF

v_gene: TRBV18
d_gene: -
abundance: -
j_gene: TRBJ1-5
CDR3nt: TGTGCCAGCTCACCCCGCGAGCTATATAGCAATCAGCCCCAGCATTTT
CDR3aa: CASSPRELYSNQPQHF

v_gene: TRBV7-8
d_gene: TRBD1
abundance: few
j_gene: TRBJ2-1
CDR3nt: TGTGCCAGCAGCATCCGGGACAGGGCGGGCGGGCAGTTCTTC
CDR3aa: CASSIRDRAGGQFF

v_gene: TRBV9
d_gene: -
abundance: -
j_gene: TRBJ2-3
CDR3nt: TGTGCCAGCAGCGAGCGGAGGGAGGCGCAAGTGGATACGCAGTATTTT
CDR3aa: CASSERREAQVDTQYF

v_gene: TRBV5-4
d_gene: TRBD2
abundance: -
j_gene: TRBJ2-5
CDR3nt: TGTGCCAGCAGCTTGGCAGTAGCGGGAGGCCAATTTCAAGAGACCCAGTACTTC
CDR3aa: CASSLAVAGGQFQETQYF

v_gene: TRBV11-1
d_gene: -
abundance: -
j_gene: TRBJ1-2
CDR3nt: TGTGCCAGCAGCTTAACTCGACAGGACGCTGGCTACACCTTC
CDR3aa: CASSLTRQDAGYTF

v_gene: TRBV28
d_gene: -
abundance: few
j_gene: TRBJ1-1
CDR3nt: TGTGCCAGCAGTTTACCCGACATAAACACTGAAGCTTTCTTT
CDR3aa: CASSLPDINTEAFF

v_gene: TRBV5-1
d_gene: TRBD2
abundance: few
j_gene: TRBJ2-5
CDR3nt: TGCGCCAGCAGCGGGGGGACTAGCCTACAAGAGACCCAGTACTTC
CDR3aa: CASSGGTSLQETQYF

v_gene: TRBV5-1
d_gene: -
abundance: -
j_gene: TRBJ1-2
CDR3nt: TGCGCCAGCAGCTTGGCAGCGGTCGGCTATGGCTACACCTTC
CDR3aa: CASSLAAVGYGYTF

v_gene: TRBV5-4
d_gene: TRBD1
abundance: few
j_gene: TRBJ2-7
CDR3nt: TGTGCCAGCAGCTCCCGACAGGGTCGCCTCTACGAGCAGTACTTC
CDR3aa: CASSSRQGRLYEQYF

v_gene: TRBV11-1
d_gene: TRBD1
abundance: few
j_gene: TRBJ1-1
CDR3nt: TGTGCCAGCAGCATAAGACAGGGGGCTGCTGAAGCTTTCTTT
CDR3aa: CASSIRQGAAEAFF

v_gene: TRBV18
d_gene: TRBD2
abundance: -
j_gene: TRBJ2-7
CDR3nt: TGTGCCAGCTCACCAAACGGACTAGCGGGAGGCTACGAGCAGTACTTC
CDR3aa: CASSPNGLAGGYEQYF

v_gene: TRBV28
d_gene: -
abundance: -
j_gene: TRBJ1-1
CDR3nt: TGTGCCAGCAGTTTGGACTCCCGCACTGAAGCTTTCTTT
CDR3aa: CASSLDSRTEAFF

v_gene: TRBV7-2
d_gene: TRBD2
abundance: -
j_gene: TRBJ2-4
CDR3nt: TGTGCCAGCAGCTTACGGAGGGGGGTAGCGGGAGGGAAGTGCTTCTTC
CDR3aa: CASSLRRGVAGGKCFF

v_gene: TRBV29-1
d_gene: -
abundance: -
j_gene: TRBJ1-2
CDR3nt: TGCAGCGTTGGTTCAGGGCGGAACTATGGCTACACCTTC
CDR3aa: CSVGSGRNYGYTF

v_gene: TRBV19
d_gene: TRBD2
abundance: -
j_gene: TRBJ2-1
CDR3nt: TGTGCCAGTAGGACTAGCGGGAGTTACAATGAGCAGTTCTTC
CDR3aa: CASRTSGSYNEQFF

v_gene: TRBV4-1
d_gene: TRBD2
abundance: few
j_gene: TRBJ2-3
CDR3nt: TGCGCCAGCAGCCCACCAAGACTAGCGGGGTACACAGATACGCAGTATTTT
CDR3aa: CASSPPRLAGYTDTQYF

v_gene: TRBV13
d_gene: -
abundance: few
j_gene: TRBJ2-3
CDR3nt: TGTGCCAGCAGCTTAACACCCACAGATACGCAGTATTTT
CDR3aa: CASSLTPTDTQYF

v_gene: TRBV28
d_gene: -
abundance: few
j_gene: TRBJ2-1
CDR3nt: TGTGCCAGCAGTGCAGTACAGGGAAGCATGCGCAATGAGCAGTTCTTC
CDR3aa: CASSAVQGSMRNEQFF

v_gene: TRBV7-2
d_gene: -
abundance: -
j_gene: TRBJ1-5
CDR3nt: TGTGCCAGCAGCCCGGCCGGGTATCAGCCCCAGCATTTT
CDR3aa: CASSPAGYQPQHF